This entry lists 18 T cell receptor beta chains sequenced from one sample in a study of T cell repertoires in cytomegalovirus infection. Their target antigens are unknown. From the reads, TCRdb called clonotypes with MiXCR, one entry per CDR3 protein. The repertoire includes approximately 1,000,000 distinct CDR3 sequences, 30% to 40% of them detected once, and over 11% sits in the top ten. Sequencing was performed on cultured CD8+ T cells from PBMCs, taken from culture after CMV antigen stimulation. The receptors derive from a human donor in good health (CMV status not recorded). Some clones in this sample may be carry-over from other donors' samples.

The V call is TRBV19, the J call TRBJ2-1; TRBD1 agrees at 8 bases. Germline V gene sequence: CDR1 LNHDA, CDR2 SQIVND (reference sequence). The length of the CDR3 is 16 residues. Losses at the gene ends were 5 bases for V and 4 bases for J; bases not matched to a gene: 10. The CDR3 DNA reads TGTGCCAGTAGTCTCTGGACAGGGCCAGTGTACAATGAGCAGTTCTTC. This translates into CASSLWTGPVYNEQFF. Using reference TRBV19 and TRBJ2-1 for the parts outside the CDR3, the full variable domain is DGGITQSPKYLFRKEGQNVTLSCEQNLNHDAMYWYRQDPGQGLRLIYYSQIVNDFQKGDIAEGYSVSREKKESFPLTVTSAQKNPTAFYLCASSLWTGPVYNEQFFGPGTRLTVL.

V gene TRBV2 combines with J gene TRBJ2-1; tentative D call: TRBD1 (5 bases). The CDR3 totals 12 residues. Trimming shortened V by 8 bases and J by 8 bases, and 13 bases separated the two germline ends. Germline V CDR1 and CDR2: SNHLY, FYNNEI. The CDR3: CASSGRVDEQFF. Here the CDR3 DNA reads TGTGCCAGCTCAGGGCGCGTGGATGAGCAGTTCTTC.

This sequence joins TRBV2 and TRBJ2-2; D not resolved. Germline V gene sequence: CDR1 SNHLY, CDR2 FYNNEI. Trimming removed 6 bases from V and 0 bases from J, with 17 bases in between. The CDR3 is 17 amino acids. The CDR3 sequence is CASSVITGHANTGELFF. The CDR3 DNA reads TGTGCCAGCAGCGTTATAACGGGCCACGCGAACACCGGGGAGCTGTTTTTT.

In this sample, this clonotype turned up many times. This chain connects TRBV7-8 to TRBJ2-1, with 10 bases fitting TRBD1. V lost 5 bases, J lost 2 bases, and 3 bases stayed unmatched. Germline CDR1 SGHVS, CDR2 FQNEAQ. CDR3 length equals 15 residues. The CDR3 protein is CASSEGQGAYNEQFF. CDR3 DNA sequence: TGTGCCAGCAGCGAAGGACAGGGGGCCTACAATGAGCAGTTCTTC.

This clonotype was detected only a few times. The V call is TRBV27, the J call TRBJ2-5; 8 nucleotides agree with TRBD1. The ends lost 5 bases at V and 4 bases at J; junction bases unmatched: 6. Germline values: CDR1 MNHEY, CDR2 SMNVEV (reference sequence). The CDR3 covers 14 residues. CDR3 loop: CASSQGAKRETQYF. CDR3 coding DNA: TGTGCCAGCAGTCAGGGGGCTAAGCGAGAGACCCAGTACTTC.

The V gene is TRBV7-9, the J gene TRBJ2-7; a possible D gene is TRBD1 (6 bases). The CDR3 totals 12 residues. Trimming cost V 5 bases and J 3 bases, with 8 bases left between them. The germline V gene has CDR1 SEHNR and CDR2 FQNEAQ (reference sequence). As DNA, the CDR3 is TGTGCCAGCAGCCAGGGGATCTACGAGCAGTACGTC. This encodes CASSQGIYEQYV.

V is TRBV20-1 and J is TRBJ1-4; D ambiguous. The CDR3 runs 14 residues. Trimming removed 3 bases from V and 13 bases from J, with 21 bases in between. CDR1 is DFQATT, CDR2 SNEGSKA, per germline (reference sequence). CDR3 sequence: CSASEARVLERLFF. The CDR3 DNA follows: TGCAGTGCTAGTGAGGCGAGAGTCCTCGAGCGACTGTTTTTT.

V and J are TRBV6-6 and TRBJ2-3, with a weak D call TRBD1 (6 bases). The CDR3 extends over 13 amino acids. V lost 9 bases and J 7 bases, leaving 17 bases between the germline ends. Germline V CDR1 and CDR2: MNHNY, SVGAGI (reference sequence). The CDR3 region is CASWTDIRNTQYF. The DNA of the CDR3 is TGTGCCAGTTGGACAGACATCCGAAATACGCAGTATTTT.

This chain connects TRBV24-1 to TRBJ2-2, with D possibly TRBD1 on 6 matching bases. The length of the CDR3 is 16 residues. Per germline, CDR1 KGHDR and CDR2 SFDVKD. The V end lost 5 bases, the J end lost 0 bases, and 12 bases lay between the germline ends. The CDR3 sequence: CATSGVQGSNTGELFF. For the CDR3, the DNA is TGTGCCACCAGTGGTGTACAGGGATCGAACACCGGGGAGCTGTTTTTT.

CDR3 region: CASSTYRGKQYV. CDR3 DNA: TGTGCCAGCTCAACATACCGGGGCAAGCAGTACGTC. The J gene is TRBJ2-7, the V gene TRBV27, with D perhaps matching TRBD1 or TRBD2 (5 bases each). V shed 8 bases and J shed 8 bases, with 16 bases lying between them. Germline assignment: CDR1 MNHEY and CDR2 SMNVEV (reference sequence). The CDR3 spans 12 residues.

On this clonotype: A junction end diverges from the germline sequence, so it may reflect a read error. The V and J genes are TRBV27 and TRBJ1-1; TRBD1 matches 10 bases. CDR1 MNHEY and CDR2 SMNVEV come from the germline V gene (reference sequence). The CDR3 is 15 amino acids. CDR3 DNA: TGTGCCAGCAGCTTATCCGGGACAGGGGTGACTGAAGCTTTCTTT. Its protein is CASSLSGTGVTEAFF.

The chain uses TRBV6-5 and TRBJ2-4; 8 bases map to TRBD2. This CDR3 region has 15 residues. J lost 9 bases, V lost 2 bases, and 9 bases had no gene match. Germline loops: CDR1 MNHEY, CDR2 SVGAGI. The CDR3 spells CASSYTAGARGIQYF. The DNA of the CDR3 is TGTGCCAGCAGTTACACAGCGGGGGCCCGTGGCATTCAGTACTTC.

The CDR3 DNA follows: TGCAGTGCTTGGAGGACAGGGGTAGGTCAGCCCCAGCATTTT. It specifies CSAWRTGVGQPQHF. The chain is built from TRBV20-1 and TRBJ1-5, with 9 bases fitting TRBD1. Germline V CDR1 and CDR2: DFQATT, SNEGSKA (reference sequence). V lost 5 bases to trimming and J lost 6 bases; unmatched junction nucleotides: 8. The CDR3 has 14 residues.

This clonotype was seen a few times. This chain links TRBV6-5 with TRBJ2-2, with 8 positions matching TRBD1. The trim removed 10 bases at V and 3 bases at J, leaving 10 bases unmatched. The CDR3 is 15 amino acids. Looked up from germline, CDR1 is MNHEY and CDR2 is SVGAGI. The CDR3 loop reads CAIKRGQEHTGELFF. The DNA of the CDR3 is TGTGCCATCAAAAGGGGACAGGAGCACACCGGGGAGCTGTTTTTT.

The rearrangement links TRBV7-3 to TRBJ2-1; D may be TRBD2 (5 bases). Germline loops: CDR1 SGHTA, CDR2 FQGTGA. This CDR3 has 12 residues. V was cut by 4 bases and J by 10 bases, with 11 bases left in between. This CDR3 is CASSSGTTEQFF. Here the CDR3 DNA reads TGTGCCAGCAGCTCGGGAACTACCGAGCAGTTCTTC.

This clonotype has a handful of counts. This CDR3 reads CASRPGIVGANNQPQHF. As DNA, the CDR3 is TGTGCCAGCAGGCCTGGGATAGTAGGGGCCAACAATCAGCCCCAGCATTTT. The chain recombines TRBV6-5 with TRBJ1-5; possible D gene TRBD1, 5 bases. With 6 bases removed from V and 3 bases from J, the gap between germline ends came to 21 bases. The CDR3 consists of 17 residues. From germline, CDR1 is MNHEY and CDR2 SVGAGI.

V gene TRBV9 combines with J gene TRBJ2-2; no clear D gene. From germline, CDR1 is SGDLS and CDR2 YYNGEE. Trimming took off 0 bases at V and 0 bases at J, with 9 bases between the two ends. CDR3 length: 16 residues. CDR3 DNA sequence: TGTGCCAGCAGCGTAGGATTCAGCGCGAACACCGGGGAGCTGTTTTTT. Its translation is CASSVGFSANTGELFF. The entire variable domain, with the rest obtained from reference TRBV9 and TRBJ2-2, is as follows: DSGVTQTPKHLITATGQRVTLRCSPRSGDLSVYWYQQSLDQGLQFLIQYYNGEERAKGNILERFSAQQFPDLHSELNLSSLELGDSALYFCASSVGFSANTGELFFGEGSRLTVL.

This chain links TRBV2 with TRBJ2-7, with D unclear. This CDR3 is built from 11 residues. CDR1 SNHLY and CDR2 FYNNEI come from the germline V gene. V was pared by 6 bases and J by 5 bases, with 8 bases between. Written as DNA, the CDR3 is TGTGCCAGCAGGGACCGAGACGAGCAGTACGTC. It yields the protein CASRDRDEQYV.